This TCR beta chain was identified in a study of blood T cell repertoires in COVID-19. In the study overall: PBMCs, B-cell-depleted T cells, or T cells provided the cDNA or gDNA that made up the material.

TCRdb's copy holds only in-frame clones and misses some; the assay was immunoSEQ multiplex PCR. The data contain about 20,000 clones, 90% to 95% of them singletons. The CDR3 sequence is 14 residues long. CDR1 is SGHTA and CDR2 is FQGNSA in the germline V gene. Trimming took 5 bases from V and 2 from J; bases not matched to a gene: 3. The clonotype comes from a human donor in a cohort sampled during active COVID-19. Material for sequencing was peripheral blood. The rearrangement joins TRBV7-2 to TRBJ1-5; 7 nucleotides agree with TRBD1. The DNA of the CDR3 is TGTGCCAGCAGCATTGACAGGGGCAATCAGCCCCAGCATTTT. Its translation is CASSIDRGNQPQHF.